This TCR beta chain came from a study of cytomegalovirus exposure and HLA in healthy donors (TCRdb year 2017). Study-wide context: In an earlier analysis of 587 of the donors, approximately 260 Gb of sequence data and 117 million unique TCR beta sequences from approximately 180 million T cells were reported. The study aimed to test whether cataloging public T cell receptors could reveal signatures of past pathogen exposure. An earlier analysis of several hundred of the donors applied high-throughput TCR beta sequencing to assess whether each TCR beta V gene segment acted as functional or pseudogenic. Among about 400 genotyped donors of the cohort, an average of around 240,000 unique TCR beta nucleotide sequences was sequenced per donor, of which about 19% were non-productive. To study patterns of TCR occurrence, a later analysis re-analyzed previously published TCR beta repertoires from 650 to 750 donors and added high-resolution HLA genotyping. The study combined high-throughput TCR immunosequencing, statistical association of individual TCRs with disease status, and machine learning to predict cytomegalovirus infection status. The study profiled the T cell repertoires of 500 to 800 subjects by immunosequencing and related them to cytomegalovirus serostatus. Besides the first cohort of hundreds of subjects, a separate validation cohort made up of 120 or so different subjects was used. About 280 gigabases of sequencing data and 70 million to 100 million unique TCR sequences made up an early release that covered nearly 650 HLA-typed donors. The genetic ancestry cluster associated with self-reported Caucasian donors included approximately 85% of the roughly 410 genotyped donors. Rather than drawing on any new phenotypic data, the later analysis identified candidate immune exposures from TCR beta sequences and the way those sequences occurred across donors. Four or five DR-DQ haplotypes were handled as single units for association and clustering because linkage in the cohort was strong. Alongside the repertoire data, information on donor age, sex, ethnicity and CMV serostatus was compiled. All discovery cohort repertoires had been generated using a single sequencing platform. Typing coverage differed by locus: A, B, C, DRB1 and DQB1 were typed in roughly 620-630 donors, DQA1 in approximately 520, DPA1 in some 600, and DPB1 in 450 to 490. Class I and class II HLA loci were covered by the typing at four-digit resolution. A later genetic analysis took genome-wide SNP genotypes for about three fifths of the 666 donors and used that subset as a discovery cohort. General study outcomes and caveats: In a later analysis, most CMV-associated TCR beta chains were found to appear HLA-restricted, with HLA associations seemingly driven largely by CMV exposure. A further reported finding was that TCR beta sequences accurately predicted the HLA-A and HLA-B alleles for most subjects in the first cohort. Compared with equally common non-associated chains, HLA-associated TCR beta chains in a later analysis were more clonally expanded and had lower generation probabilities. Sequencing depth was assumed to be roughly uniform across donors in the presence/absence analyses, though that assumption may not hold. A few of the identified cytomegalovirus-associated TCR beta chains were confirmed in vitro to be specific for cytomegalovirus antigens. An association between a missense DCLRE1C variant and V-gene and J-gene trimming of TCR beta chains was found in a later genetic analysis and replicated in an independent cohort. A cluster of highly shared sequence variants was judged likely to represent a technical artifact of the sequencing pipeline. According to a later analysis, parvovirus B19, influenza, CMV and Epstein-Barr virus appeared linked to several top co-occurrence clusters. According to a later genetic analysis, donors in an Asian-associated ancestry cluster had fewer N-insertions in productive TCRs than the roughly 700-donor mean. In a later analysis, some 17,000 TCR beta sequences were associated with specific HLA alleles at a false discovery rate of 0.05. It was suggested by the authors that the approach could potentially be generalized to other disease states and immunological phenotypes. While some public TCRs were present in many individuals, most TCR sequences turned up only very rarely across donors. Correlated functional status among segregating V segments might be attributable to linkage disequilibrium, but an unknown experimental factor could not be ruled out. Immune exposure information for the cohort was limited to CMV serostatus. When HLA alleles, especially DR and DQ, strongly co-occurred, TCR associations were difficult to assign to individual alleles. The 87-base-pair reads could not distinguish some IMGT-functional V segments, including TRBV6-2 and TRBV6-3, so those segments were excluded. In this cohort, only TCR beta chains were sequenced, and detectable features were limited by the absence of alpha or paired-chain data. An earlier analysis of approximately 530 of the donors showed that most TCR beta V segments appeared in productive rearrangements either about 90% or about 30% of the time, which broadly matched IMGT annotations. Over 15 rarely observed V segments, including chromosome 9 orphons, were excluded from the earlier analysis of about 600 of the donors because counts were too low. Because some donors lacked HLA typing at each locus, the association tests relied only on the typed subset. According to a later analysis, TCR association rates differed among HLA loci, with DRB1 alleles showing the most associated TCRs and HLA-C alleles showing the fewest. In the study, about 150 TCR beta chains were listed as associated with cytomegalovirus. The classifier was reported to diagnose cytomegalovirus status with high specificity and sensitivity in both the original and validation cohorts.

The cohort comprised some 700 healthy bone marrow donors. At the time of sampling, every cohort member was nominally healthy, though immune exposures that went unrecorded were likely present. The donor tested CMV seropositive, placing the donor among the 290 or so seropositive members of the cohort. A peripheral blood sample was collected from each donor, and TCR beta sequencing was performed on peripheral blood mononuclear cells. Genomic DNA extraction from the blood cell samples was performed with the Qiagen DNeasy Blood Extraction Kit. Via the germline V gene, CDR1 is SGHNT and CDR2 YENEEA. Inclusive of the bounding cysteine and phenylalanine, the CDR3 is 13 residues long. CDR3 DNA is the only sequence kept; it has 39 bases, read in frame from the first base. V has 4 bases trimmed and J has 5 bases trimmed; junction bases matching no gene number 2. As regards this clone: Its antigen specificity is not known. No qualities accompany the bases; no much larger clone lies one base away.

Libraries were built with the immunoSEQ multiplex PCR assay. For the multiplex PCR, a mixture combining 60 forward primers for TCR Vbeta segments and 13 reverse primers for TCR Jbeta segments was used. Amplification of the CDR3 region of rearranged TCR beta genes was performed with a multiplex PCR assay on genomic DNA. On the Illumina HiSeq System, the amplified TCR beta libraries were sequenced as 87-base-pair reads. Per the authors' processing: A later analysis tallied about 77 million unique TCR beta chains across the 700 or so repertoires, and approximately 12 million of those chains were shared by two or more donors. To remove PCR and sequencing errors, raw reads were error-corrected and collapsed into unique sequences using a nearest-neighbor algorithm that merged closely related sequences. To assign V, D and J gene segments, CDR3 sequences were aligned to IMGT reference sequences. For a sequence to be retained, a match of at least six nucleotides was required to both a V gene segment and a J gene segment. Rearrangements were classified as productive when the CDR3 lacked stop codons and remained in frame with V and J, and all other rearrangements were classified as non-productive. Following IMGT convention, CDR3 was defined as the stretch from the second conserved V-encoded cysteine to the conserved J-encoded phenylalanine. Sequences without an unambiguous match to a single V gene segment were excluded from the earlier analysis of about 600 of the donors. An earlier analysis of fewer than 750 of the donors classified V segments as functional when productive rearrangements were above 56.7% and as segregating when the standard deviation between donors was above 5%. A statistical classification framework was developed to diagnose cytomegalovirus status using the catalog of TCR beta chain sequences. In a later analysis, V and J genes were assigned by comparing TCR nucleotide sequences against IMGT/GENE-DB human TR gene sequences. Using the TCRdist pipeline, a later analysis assigned CDR3 sequences along with most-parsimonious VDJ recombination scenarios. In a later analysis, each TCR beta chain was defined by its CDR3 amino acid sequence together with its V-gene family, and reads lacking a unique V-gene family were excluded. A later analysis removed 592 highly shared, low-generation-probability nucleotide sequences to deal with suspected cross-contamination and a sequencing artifact. In a later analysis, a clonal expansion index was calculated for each public chain from normalized within-repertoire ranks of inferred template counts. In a later analysis, generation probabilities were computed with a VDJ recombination model fitted to out-of-frame rearrangements, and the resulting probabilities were checked against IGoR. Hypergeometric tests were used in a later analysis to score TCR-TCR, TCR-HLA and TCR-CMV co-occurrence, with a repertoire-size bias correction applied to the TCR pairs. False discovery rates were estimated in a later analysis by permuting HLA or CMV assignments 20 times. In a later analysis, co-occurring TCRs were grouped with DBSCAN, and TCRdist sequence similarity was added when clustering was performed within HLA-allele-positive subsets. Co-occurrence clustering excluded repertoires with fewer than 30,000 or more than 120,000 public chains, plus five with anomalous nucleotide sharing. TCRdb's version of the immuneACCESS table is confined to in-frame rearrangements and falls short of the full clone set. An unresolved V gene accounts for under half of the shortfall where checked; the remainder is of unknown origin. That table supplies the V and J calls and clone size; D and trimming were determined from the DNA. In this sample the table shows 85,000 to 95,000 clones, roughly 72% of which occur a single time. The leading ten clones occupy approximately 5.3% of the sample.

Sequencing used PBMCs. The sequence came from a young man in good health and CMV-seropositive. Recombination linked TRBV11-3 to TRBJ2-1, with TRBD1 matching 7 junction bases. At the DNA level, the sequence is TGTGCCAGCAGCTCCGGACAGGACAATGAGCAGTTCTTC. Its amino acids are CASSSGQDNEQFF.